This T cell receptor (beta chain) was sequenced in a study of CD8 T cells in ankylosing spondylitis. It was by quantitative 5'-RACE with molecular barcodes that TCR beta libraries were made. TCRdb reprocessed the 5' RACE reads via MiXCR and lists one record per CDR3 protein. The profile shows 200,000 or so distinct CDR3 sequences, roughly 18% of them singletons. Study outcomes and limitations: Past studies reported some motif variants in reactive arthritis synovial fluid and blood. Clones linked to disease were reported to show significant enrichment in matched ankylosing spondylitis synovial fluid. Made up of 7 to 9 highly homologous variants, a TCR beta motif appeared characteristic of ankylosing spondylitis blood.

V was clipped by 1 base and J by 9 bases, with 22 bases between them. CDR1 and CDR2 (germline): SGHRS, YFSETQ. The CDR3 is 16 amino acids. This clonotype was detected many times. Its cognate antigen is unknown. The V gene is TRBV5-1, the J gene TRBJ2-5; D is possibly TRBD1 (6 bases). Input material: blood, either unsorted or a sorted T cell fraction (not recorded which). This clonotype was sampled from a male donor under 35 with ankylosing spondylitis or in good health (not recorded which). The CDR3 coding sequence is TGCGCCAGCAGCTTGAGGACAGTTAACCAGGGGTGGGCCCAGTACTTC. Translating it yields CASSLRTVNQGWAQYF.